A selection of T cell receptor beta chains follows, all from one sample in a study of blood T cell repertoires in COVID-19. Sequencing used immunoSEQ multiplex PCR; TCRdb keeps in-frame clones, though not all of them. The sample lists about 130,000 clones; about 79% were seen once. Sequences were obtained from peripheral blood. The receptor set was obtained from a woman aged 50 to 60 with acute or convalescent COVID-19. CDR3s include the opening cysteine and the closing phenylalanine or tryptophan. The order of the fields is J gene, V gene, CDR3 protein.

J: TRBJ1-2; V: TRBV13; CDR3: CASILNRDRGRTNYGYTF
J: TRBJ2-2; V: TRBV9; CDR3: CASSPTGGAGELFF
J: TRBJ1-2; V: TRBV6-5; CDR3: CASTPGEGAYGYTF
J: TRBJ1-2; V: TRBV12-3/TRBV12-4; CDR3: CASSLVRDYGYTF
J: TRBJ1-6; V: TRBV28; CDR3: CASSFQGSLTYNSPLHF
J: TRBJ1-1; V: TRBV6-5; CDR3: CASGTGLNTEAFF
J: TRBJ1-2; V: TRBV9; CDR3: CASSVASTADGYTF
J: TRBJ2-2; V: TRBV30; CDR3: CAWSVQGGVGELFF
J: TRBJ1-4; V: TRBV6-2/TRBV6-3; CDR3: CASSPTIYRETNEKLFF
J: TRBJ1-6; V: TRBV5-4; CDR3: CASSSSGELGYNSPLHF
J: TRBJ1-1; V: TRBV19; CDR3: CASSMRRGTEAFF
J: TRBJ1-5; V: TRBV7-2; CDR3: CASSPIDSRNQPQHF
J: TRBJ2-2; V: TRBV19; CDR3: CASSQPGIVNTGELFF
J: TRBJ2-2; V: TRBV9; CDR3: CASSPTIGANTGELFF
J: TRBJ1-6; V: TRBV30; CDR3: CAWSVKTGGNNSPLHF
J: TRBJ2-1; V: TRBV27; CDR3: CASSPGRGAQVGNEQFF
J: TRBJ1-2; V: TRBV19; CDR3: CASSLPGQGDGYTF
J: TRBJ1-5; V: TRBV6-2/TRBV6-3; CDR3: CASSPQGRGDQPQHF
J: TRBJ1-5; V: TRBV24-1; CDR3: CATSDPGGSNQPQHF
J: TRBJ1-5; V: TRBV9; CDR3: CASSAGQGNQPQHF
J: TRBJ2-1; V: TRBV19; CDR3: CASSIRSPGQVYNEQFF
J: TRBJ2-3; V: TRBV27; CDR3: CASAGQGTITDTQYF
J: TRBJ1-6; V: TRBV30; CDR3: CAWSGEENSPLHF
J: TRBJ1-1; V: TRBV4-2; CDR3: CASSQEGGSSEAFF
J: TRBJ2-3; V: TRBV10-3; CDR3: CAISEFPPPTDTQYF
J: TRBJ1-5; V: TRBV6-5; CDR3: CASRAQVTGNQPQHF
J: TRBJ2-7; V: TRBV3-1/TRBV3-2; CDR3: CASSRRTGTSGGASYEQYF
J: TRBJ2-7; V: TRBV3-1/TRBV3-2; CDR3: CASRPNRGAYEQYF
J: TRBJ2-2; V: TRBV5-1; CDR3: CASSFFSGVAGGPDTGELFF
J: TRBJ2-3; V: TRBV30; CDR3: CAWSHRVDTQYF
J: TRBJ2-7; V: TRBV6-5; CDR3: CASSRLATSYEQYF
J: TRBJ2-1; V: TRBV5-6; CDR3: CASSFGGVANEQFF
J: TRBJ2-3; V: TRBV5-1; CDR3: CASSLGRGAGATDTQYF
J: TRBJ2-1; V: TRBV6-5; CDR3: CASSFDRDSARNEQFF
J: TRBJ1-2; V: TRBV5-4; CDR3: CASSLDPPGQINYGYTF
J: TRBJ2-1; V: TRBV20-1; CDR3: CSASGLAYNEQFF
J: TRBJ2-7; V: TRBV6-1; CDR3: CASSEHKFYEQYF
J: TRBJ1-5; V: TRBV6-1; CDR3: CASSGAGARTKRGNQPQHF
J: TRBJ1-6; V: TRBV19; CDR3: CASSISGGSYNSPLHF
J: TRBJ2-2; V: TRBV29-1; CDR3: CSVTGTTTNTGELFF